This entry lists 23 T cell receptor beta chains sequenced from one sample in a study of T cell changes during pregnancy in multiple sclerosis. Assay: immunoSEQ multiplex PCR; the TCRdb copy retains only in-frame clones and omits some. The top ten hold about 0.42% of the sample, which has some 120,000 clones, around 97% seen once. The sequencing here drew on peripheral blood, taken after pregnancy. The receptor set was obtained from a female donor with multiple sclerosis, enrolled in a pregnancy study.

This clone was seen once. CDR3: CASSHRTSGLYEQYF. CDR3 nucleotide sequence: TGCGCCAGCAGCCATAGGACTAGCGGGCTCTACGAGCAGTACTTC. V usage is TRBV4-1 and J usage is TRBJ2-7; 11 positions agree with TRBD2. Germline assignment: CDR1 MGHRA and CDR2 YSYEKL. Trimming took 3 bases from V and 3 from J; bases not matched to a gene: 4. This CDR3 contains 15 residues.

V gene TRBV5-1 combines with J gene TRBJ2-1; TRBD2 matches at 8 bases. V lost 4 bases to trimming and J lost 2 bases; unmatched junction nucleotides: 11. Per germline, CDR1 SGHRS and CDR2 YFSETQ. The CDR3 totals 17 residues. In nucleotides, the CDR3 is TGCGCCAGCAGCCCTACACCGCTAGCGGGCCCCTACAATGAGCAGTTCTTC. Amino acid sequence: CASSPTPLAGPYNEQFF.

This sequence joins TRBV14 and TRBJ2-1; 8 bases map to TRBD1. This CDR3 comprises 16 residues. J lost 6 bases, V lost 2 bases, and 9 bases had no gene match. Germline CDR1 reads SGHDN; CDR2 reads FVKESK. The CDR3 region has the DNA TGTGCCAGCAGCCAACGCCGGACAGGGCTTTTCAATGAGCAGTTCTTC. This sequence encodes CASSQRRTGLFNEQFF.

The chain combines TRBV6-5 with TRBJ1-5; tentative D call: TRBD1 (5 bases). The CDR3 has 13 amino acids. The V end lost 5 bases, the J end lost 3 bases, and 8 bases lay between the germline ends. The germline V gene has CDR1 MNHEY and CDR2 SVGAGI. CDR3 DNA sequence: TGTGCCAGCAGTCAGGGCTACAATCAGCCCCAGCATTTT. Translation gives CASSQGYNQPQHF.

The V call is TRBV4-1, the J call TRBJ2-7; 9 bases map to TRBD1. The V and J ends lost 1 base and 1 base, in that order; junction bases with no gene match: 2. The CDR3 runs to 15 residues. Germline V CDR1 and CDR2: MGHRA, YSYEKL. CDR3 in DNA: TGCGCCAGCAGCCAAGGGACAGGGGCTTCCTACGAGCAGTACTTC. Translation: CASSQGTGASYEQYF.

This CDR3 reads CASTDTSSYEQYF. The CDR3 DNA sequence: TGTGCCAGCACCGACACTAGCTCCTACGAGCAGTACTTC. The V call is TRBV28, the J call TRBJ2-7; D perhaps matches TRBD2 (5 bases). The CDR3 extends over 13 amino acids. Germline V gene sequence: CDR1 MDHEN, CDR2 SYDVKM. V was cut by 7 bases and J by 0 bases, with 10 bases left in between.

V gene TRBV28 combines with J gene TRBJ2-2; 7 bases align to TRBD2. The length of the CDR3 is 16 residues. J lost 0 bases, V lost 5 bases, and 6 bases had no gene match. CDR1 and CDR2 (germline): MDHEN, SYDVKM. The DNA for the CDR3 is TGTGCCAGCAGTAGCTGGAGCGGGACGAACACCGGGGAGCTGTTTTTT. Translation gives CASSSWSGTNTGELFF.

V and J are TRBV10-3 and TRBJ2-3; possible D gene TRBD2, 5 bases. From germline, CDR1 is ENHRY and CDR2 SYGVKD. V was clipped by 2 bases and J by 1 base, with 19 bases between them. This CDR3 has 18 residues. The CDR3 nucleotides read TGTGCCATCAGTGAGAGGACCCTGCTAGCCGCGGGCACAGATACGCAGTATTTT. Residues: CAISERTLLAAGTDTQYF.

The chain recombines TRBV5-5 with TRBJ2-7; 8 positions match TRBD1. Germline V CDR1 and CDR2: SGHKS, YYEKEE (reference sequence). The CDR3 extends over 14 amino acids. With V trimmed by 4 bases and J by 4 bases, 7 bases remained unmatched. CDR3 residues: CASSQTDRVYEQYF. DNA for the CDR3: TGTGCCAGCAGCCAGACGGACAGGGTTTACGAGCAGTACTTC.

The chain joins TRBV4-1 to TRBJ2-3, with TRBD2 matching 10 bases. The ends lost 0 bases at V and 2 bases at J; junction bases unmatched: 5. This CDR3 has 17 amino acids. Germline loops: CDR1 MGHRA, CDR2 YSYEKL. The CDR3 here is CASSQDGTSDITDTQYF. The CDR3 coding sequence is TGCGCCAGCAGCCAAGATGGGACTAGCGATATCACAGATACGCAGTATTTT.

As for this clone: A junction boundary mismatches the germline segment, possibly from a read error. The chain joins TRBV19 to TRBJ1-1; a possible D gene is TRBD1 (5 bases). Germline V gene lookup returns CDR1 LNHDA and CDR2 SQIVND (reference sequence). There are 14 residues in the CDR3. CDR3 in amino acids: CASSLERRGTEAFF. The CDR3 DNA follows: TGTGCCAGTAGTCTAGAGAGGAGGGGAACTGAAGCTTTCTTT.

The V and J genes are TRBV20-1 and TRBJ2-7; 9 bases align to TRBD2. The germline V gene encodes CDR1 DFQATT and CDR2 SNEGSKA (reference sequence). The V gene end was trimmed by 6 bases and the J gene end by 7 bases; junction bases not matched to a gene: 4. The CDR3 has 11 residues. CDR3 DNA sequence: TGCAGTGCAAGGACTAGCGAGGAGCAGTACTTC. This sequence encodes CSARTSEEQYF.

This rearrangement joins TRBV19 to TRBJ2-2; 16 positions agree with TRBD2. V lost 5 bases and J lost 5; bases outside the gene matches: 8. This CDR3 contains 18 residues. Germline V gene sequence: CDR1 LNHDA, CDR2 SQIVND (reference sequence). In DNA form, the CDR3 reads TGTGCCAGTAGTCTGGGACTAGCGGGAGGGCCGGGAACCGGGGAGCTGTTTTTT. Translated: CASSLGLAGGPGTGELFF.

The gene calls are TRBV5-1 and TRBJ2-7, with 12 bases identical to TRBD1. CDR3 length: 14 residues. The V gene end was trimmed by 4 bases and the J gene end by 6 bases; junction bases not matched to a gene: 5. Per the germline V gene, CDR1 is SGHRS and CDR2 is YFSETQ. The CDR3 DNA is TGCGCCAGCAGCCACGGGACAGGGGGCAGCGAGCAGTACTTC. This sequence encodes CASSHGTGGSEQYF.

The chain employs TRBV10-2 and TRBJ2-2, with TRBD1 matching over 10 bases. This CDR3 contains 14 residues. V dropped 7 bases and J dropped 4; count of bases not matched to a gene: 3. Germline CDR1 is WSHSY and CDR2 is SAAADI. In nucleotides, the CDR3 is TGCGCCAGCAAGACAGGGGGCTTCACCGGGGAGCTGTTTTTT. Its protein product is CASKTGGFTGELFF.

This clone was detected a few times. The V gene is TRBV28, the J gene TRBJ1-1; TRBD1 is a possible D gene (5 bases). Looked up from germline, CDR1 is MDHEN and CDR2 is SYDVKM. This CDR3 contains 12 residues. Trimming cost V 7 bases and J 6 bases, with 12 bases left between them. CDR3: CASIPRGAEAFF. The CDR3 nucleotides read TGTGCCAGCATTCCAAGGGGTGCTGAAGCTTTCTTT.

CDR3 sequence (DNA): TGTGCCAGCAGCTTGACAGGCTCTGGAAACACCATATATTTT. The encoded protein is CASSLTGSGNTIYF. The gene calls are TRBV13 and TRBJ1-3, with D perhaps TRBD1 (6 bases). The V end was cut by 3 bases, the J end by 0 bases, with 6 bases between. CDR3 length equals 14 residues. Looked up from germline, CDR1 is PRHDT and CDR2 is FYEKMQ (reference sequence).

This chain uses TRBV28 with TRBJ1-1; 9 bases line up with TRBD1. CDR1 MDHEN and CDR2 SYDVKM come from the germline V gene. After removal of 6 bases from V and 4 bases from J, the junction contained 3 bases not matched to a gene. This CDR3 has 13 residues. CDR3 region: CASRGQGFTEAFF. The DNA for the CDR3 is TGTGCCAGCAGGGGACAGGGTTTCACTGAAGCTTTCTTT.

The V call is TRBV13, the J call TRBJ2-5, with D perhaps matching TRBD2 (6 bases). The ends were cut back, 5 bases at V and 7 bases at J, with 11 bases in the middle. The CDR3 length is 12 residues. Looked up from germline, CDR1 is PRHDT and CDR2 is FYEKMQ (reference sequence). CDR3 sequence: CASSGDGGTQYF. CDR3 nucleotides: TGTGCCAGCAGCGGCGACGGGGGGACCCAGTACTTC.

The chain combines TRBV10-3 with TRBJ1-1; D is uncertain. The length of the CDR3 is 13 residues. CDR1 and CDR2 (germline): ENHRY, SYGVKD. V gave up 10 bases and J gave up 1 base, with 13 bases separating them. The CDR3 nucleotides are TGTGCCAACTCGGAGGGAGGGAACACTGAAGCTTTCTTT. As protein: CANSEGGNTEAFF.

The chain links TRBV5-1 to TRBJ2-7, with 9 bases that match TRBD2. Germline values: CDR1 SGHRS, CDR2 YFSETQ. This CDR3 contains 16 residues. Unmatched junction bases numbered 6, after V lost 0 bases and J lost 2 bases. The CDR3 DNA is TGCGCCAGCAGCTTGGCCGTAGCGGGAGTTGCCTACGAGCAGTACTTC. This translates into CASSLAVAGVAYEQYF.

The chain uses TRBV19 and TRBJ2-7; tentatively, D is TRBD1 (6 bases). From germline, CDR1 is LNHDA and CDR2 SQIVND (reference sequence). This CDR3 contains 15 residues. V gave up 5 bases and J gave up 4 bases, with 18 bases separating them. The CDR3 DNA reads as TGTGCCAGTAGTGTCGGACAGATACCAGGGTACGAGCAGTACTTC. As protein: CASSVGQIPGYEQYF.

CDR3 in DNA: TGTGCCAGCAGTTTAATGGGACAGGGATACTACGAGCAGTACTTC. Residues: CASSLMGQGYYEQYF. The chain employs TRBV28 and TRBJ2-7; 9 bases are a match to TRBD1. The junction had 5 bases not matched to a gene; V was cut back by 2 bases and J by 3 bases. This CDR3 has 15 residues. The germline V gene has CDR1 MDHEN and CDR2 SYDVKM.